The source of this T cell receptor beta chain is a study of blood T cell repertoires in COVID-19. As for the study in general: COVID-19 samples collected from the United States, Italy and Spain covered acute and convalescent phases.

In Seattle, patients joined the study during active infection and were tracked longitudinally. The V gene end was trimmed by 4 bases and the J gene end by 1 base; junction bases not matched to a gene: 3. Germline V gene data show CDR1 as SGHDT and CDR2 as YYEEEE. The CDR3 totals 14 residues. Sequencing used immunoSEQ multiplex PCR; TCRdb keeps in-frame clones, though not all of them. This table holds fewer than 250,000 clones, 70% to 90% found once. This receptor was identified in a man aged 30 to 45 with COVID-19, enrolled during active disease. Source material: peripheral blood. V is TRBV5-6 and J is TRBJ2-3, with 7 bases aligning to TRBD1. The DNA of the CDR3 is TGTGCCAGCAGCCCACAGGGGCGCACAGATACGCAGTATTTT. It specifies CASSPQGRTDTQYF.